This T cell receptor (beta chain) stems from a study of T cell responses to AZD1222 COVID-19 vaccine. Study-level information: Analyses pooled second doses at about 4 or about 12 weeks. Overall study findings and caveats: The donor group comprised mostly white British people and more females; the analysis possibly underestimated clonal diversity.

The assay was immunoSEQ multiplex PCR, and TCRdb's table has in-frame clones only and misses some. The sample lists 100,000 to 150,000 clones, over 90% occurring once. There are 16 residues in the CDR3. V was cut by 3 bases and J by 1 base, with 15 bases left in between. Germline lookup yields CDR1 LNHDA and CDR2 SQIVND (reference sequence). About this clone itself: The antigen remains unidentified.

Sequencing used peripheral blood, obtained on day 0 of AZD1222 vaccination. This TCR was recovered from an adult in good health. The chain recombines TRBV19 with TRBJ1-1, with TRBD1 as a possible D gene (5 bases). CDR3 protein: CASSIGGAAKNTEAFF. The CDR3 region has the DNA TGTGCCAGTAGTATCGGGGGAGCGGCGAAGAACACTGAAGCTTTCTTT. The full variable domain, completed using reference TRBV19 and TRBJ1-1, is DGGITQSPKYLFRKEGQNVTLSCEQNLNHDAMYWYRQDPGQGLRLIYYSQIVNDFQKGDIAEGYSVSREKKESFPLTVTSAQKNPTAFYLCASSIGGAAKNTEAFFGQGTRLTVV.